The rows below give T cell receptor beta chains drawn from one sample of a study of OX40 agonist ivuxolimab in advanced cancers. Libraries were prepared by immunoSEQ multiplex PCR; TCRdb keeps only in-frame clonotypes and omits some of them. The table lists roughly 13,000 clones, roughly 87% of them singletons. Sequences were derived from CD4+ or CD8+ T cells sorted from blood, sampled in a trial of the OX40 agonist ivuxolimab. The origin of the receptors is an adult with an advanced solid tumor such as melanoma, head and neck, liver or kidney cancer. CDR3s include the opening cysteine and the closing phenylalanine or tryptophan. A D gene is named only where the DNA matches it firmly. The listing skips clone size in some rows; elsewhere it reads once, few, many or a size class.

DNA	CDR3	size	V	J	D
TGCGCCAGCAGCCAAACCCTAGCGGGGGGGAACACCGGGGAGCTGTTTTTT	CASSQTLAGGNTGELFF	.	TRBV4-3	TRBJ2-2	TRBD2
TGTGCCAGCAGCGACGTTACCGGGACAGGGTACTATGGCTACACCTTC	CASSDVTGTGYYGYTF	few	TRBV6-7	TRBJ1-2	TRBD1
TGTGCCAGCAGCATGCCCGGGCCAACCTACGAGCAGTACTTC	CASSMPGPTYEQYF	.	TRBV27	TRBJ2-7	.
TGTGCCAGCAGTGACAGGGTCTCCTACGAGCAGTACTTC	CASSDRVSYEQYF	once	TRBV28	TRBJ2-7	TRBD1
TGTGCCAGCAGTGACGGACAGGGGAGCAATCAGCCCCAGCATTTT	CASSDGQGSNQPQHF	.	TRBV6-4	TRBJ1-5	TRBD1
TGCGCCAGCAGCCAAGATGTGCCGGGGGTGGATTATGGCTACACCTTC	CASSQDVPGVDYGYTF	.	TRBV4-3	TRBJ1-2	.
TGCAGCGTTCCTGGACACCAGGCGAACACTGAAGCTTTCTTT	CSVPGHQANTEAFF	.	TRBV29-1	TRBJ1-1	.
TGCAGCGTTGATTTCGGTCTAGCGGTTCTCCAAGAGACCCAGTACTTC	CSVDFGLAVLQETQYF	.	TRBV29-1	TRBJ2-5	TRBD2
TGTGCCAGCAGCTGGGGACAGGGGAGTGACGAGCAGTACTTC	CASSWGQGSDEQYF	once	TRBV7-9	TRBJ2-7	TRBD1
TGTGCCAGCAGCGTAGATCTTTCGGGGACGGCTGGAAACACCATATATTTT	CASSVDLSGTAGNTIYF	once	TRBV9	TRBJ1-3	.
TGTGCCAGCAGTGAGGGGAAGAGCTATGGCTACACCTTC	CASSEGKSYGYTF	.	TRBV6-1	TRBJ1-2	.
TGTGCCAGCAGCGTAGTAACTTCGGGGGGACTTGAAGCTTTCTTT	CASSVVTSGGLEAFF	.	TRBV9	TRBJ1-1	.
TGTGCCACCTGCAGCTTGGAGACCCAGTACTTC	CATCSLETQYF	.	TRBV6-1	TRBJ2-5	.
TGTGCCAGCAGTGAGGGAGCGGGGGGAGGAGAGACCCAGTACTTC	CASSEGAGGGETQYF	.	TRBV2	TRBJ2-5	TRBD2
TGCACCAGCCCTTCGGGGGCCCAATGGGGGGGGCCCCGCCCACCGAACACCGGGGAGCTGTTTTTT	CTSPSGAQWGGPRPPNTGELFF	.	TRBV1	TRBJ2-2	.
TGTGCCAGCAGTGTTGACAGGTCCTCCTACGAGCAGTACTTC	CASSVDRSSYEQYF	medium-sized	TRBV25-1	TRBJ2-7	.
TGTGCCAGCAGTTTCGGGGCAGCCTCCTACGAGCAGTACTTC	CASSFGAASYEQYF	.	TRBV27	TRBJ2-7	.
TGCAGCGTTGAAGAGGGGTACTATGGCTACACCTTC	CSVEEGYYGYTF	.	TRBV29-1	TRBJ1-2	.
TGTGCCAGCAGCTACACGGGACTCCAAGATACGCAGTATTTT	CASSYTGLQDTQYF	once	TRBV7-6	TRBJ2-3	.
TGTGCCAGCAACCCCCTCGGGTACGCATCCTACGAGCAGTACTTC	CASNPLGYASYEQYF	few	TRBV6-1	TRBJ2-7	.
TGTGCCAGCAGTGAACTTGGACTAGACTACGAGCAGTACTTC	CASSELGLDYEQYF	.	TRBV6-1	TRBJ2-7	TRBD2
TGTGCCAGCAGTTTACAGGGAATCTACGAGCAGTACTTC	CASSLQGIYEQYF	.	TRBV28	TRBJ2-7	.
TGTGCCTGGAGGACAGGGGGCAATCAGCCCCAGCATTTT	CAWRTGGNQPQHF	.	TRBV30	TRBJ1-5	TRBD1
TGCAGCGTCGATACAGATAACACTGAAGCTTTCTTT	CSVDTDNTEAFF	.	TRBV29-1	TRBJ1-1	.
TGTGCCAGCAGCGGGAGGATCGGGAATGAGCAGTTCTTC	CASSGRIGNEQFF	.	TRBV7-8	TRBJ2-1	.
TGTGCCAGCAGCTTAGGGGTTAGGGAAACAGGCTACGAGCAGTACTTC	CASSLGVRETGYEQYF	.	TRBV7-8	TRBJ2-7	.
TGCGCCAGCAGCTTGGACACTGATAGCAATCAGCCCCAGCATTTT	CASSLDTDSNQPQHF	.	TRBV5-1	TRBJ1-5	.
TGTGCCACCAGCAGAGATTGGGGAACGGCTCAGCCCCAGCATTTT	CATSRDWGTAQPQHF	.	TRBV15	TRBJ1-5	.
TGCGCCAGCAGCCAATCAATGGGTAACTATGGCTACACCTTC	CASSQSMGNYGYTF	few	TRBV4-3	TRBJ1-2	.
TGTGCCAGCAGCTTGGATCGTTTGAGCGGTAATGAGCAGTACTTC	CASSLDRLSGNEQYF	.	TRBV5-6	TRBJ2-7	.